This T cell receptor beta chain was sequenced for a study of T cell responses to AZD1222 COVID-19 vaccine. With respect to this clone: Its antigen is not identified.

Whole-study findings and limits: Among those given AZD1222, only 5 to 7 were seropositive at baseline. Nearly half of spike-specific TCRs reportedly target unmutated variant regions. White British ancestry dominated among donors, who included more females, and clonal diversity was possibly underestimated. There were repertoire samples only from the period after the peak T cell response.

TCRdb keeps only in-frame clones here, not all; method: immunoSEQ multiplex PCR. The repertoire has some 84,000 clones, around 85% of them found once; the top ten carry around 10%. The V segment lost 0 bases and the J segment 10 bases; nucleotides outside the gene matches: 16. Germline V gene data show CDR1 as LGHDT and CDR2 as YNNKEL (reference sequence). The CDR3 extends over 19 amino acids. The specimen was peripheral blood, collected 28 days after the second AZD1222 dose. V is TRBV3-1 (or the pseudogene TRBV3-2) and J is TRBJ1-6, with 9 bases identical to TRBD1. This TCR derives from an adult who received the AZD1222 COVID-19 vaccine. Here the CDR3 reads CASSQDGGEGTGLRSPLHF. Here the CDR3 DNA reads TGTGCCAGCAGCCAAGATGGGGGTGAGGGGACAGGGCTACGGTCACCCCTCCACTTT.